Presented here are 5 T cell receptor beta chains from one specimen sequenced in a study of identical twins. TCRdb reprocessed the 5' RACE reads with MiXCR, giving one entry per CDR3 protein. The table records 1.5 million or so distinct CDR3 sequences, more than 30% of them present only once. The sample taken for sequencing was cord blood. These receptors all come from a newborn girl in good health.

In this sample, this clonotype turned up once. With a much larger clone just one base away, this may be a read error. The chain couples TRBV3-1 to TRBJ2-1; 9 bases are shared with TRBD2. Looked up from germline, CDR1 is LGHDT and CDR2 is YNNKEL (reference sequence). This CDR3 has 18 amino acids. The CDR3 is CAGSQELRGVAGDNEQFF. The DNA of the CDR3 is TGTGCCGGCAGCCAAGAGCTTCGAGGGGTAGCGGGGGACAATGAGCAGTTCTTC.

On this clonotype itself: A read error may produce the germline difference seen at one junction end. For the CDR3, the DNA is TGTGACAGCAGCTTAGCGGGGGCGGGACGGACCTCCTACGAGCAGTACTTC. Translating gives CDSSLAGAGRTSYEQYF. The rearrangement joins TRBV7-2 to TRBJ2-7, with 9 bases identical to TRBD2. Germline V gene sequence: CDR1 SGHTA, CDR2 FQGNSA. This CDR3 contains 17 residues.

The chain combines TRBV4-2 with TRBJ1-2; D is uncertain. Trimming removed 1 base at V and 3 bases at J, with 21 bases between. CDR3 length: 18 residues. Germline assignment: CDR1 LGHNA and CDR2 YNFKEQ. This chain's CDR3 is CASSQVEGAGSGYYGYTF. The CDR3 DNA is TGTGCCAGCAGCCAAGTAGAGGGAGCGGGTTCGGGGTACTATGGCTACACCTTC.

V gene TRBV28 combines with J gene TRBJ1-5; D is perhaps TRBD1 (5 bases). Trimming took 7 bases from V and 4 from J, leaving 8 bases between them. This CDR3 is built from 12 residues. CDR1 and CDR2 from the germline V gene are MDHEN and SYDVKM. The CDR3 DNA reads TGTGCCAGCAATGCAGGGAATCAGCCCCAGCATTTT. Protein product: CASNAGNQPQHF.

This clonotype was counted only a few times. In DNA form, the CDR3 reads TGTGCCAGCAGTGAAGTCCGGGAGAACACTGAAGCTTTCTTT. This codes for CASSEVRENTEAFF. This chain links TRBV6-1 with TRBJ1-1; D is unclear. V was clipped by 1 base and J by 1 base, with 7 bases between them. This CDR3 is 14 amino acids long. Germline V lookup: CDR1 MNHNS, CDR2 SASEGT.